This T cell receptor (beta chain) derives from a study of long-term antiretroviral therapy in people with HIV (dated by TCRdb to between 2022 and 2023). In the study overall: The earliest samples were collected roughly a decade before the 2015 WHO recommendation for immediate ART, at a time when ART was usually postponed until CD4 counts fell. A total of 150 to 200 cryopreserved PBMC samples came from a few dozen adults with confirmed HIV infection and were collected serially over a mean of roughly six years (range 1-12). No cross-contamination during QIAcube processing was seen in test extractions of a monoclonal T-cell line run alongside around 34 polyclonal samples. Of the 30 participants with HIV, 10 to 11 were female. A retrospective serial study tested whether ART initiation and durable HIV suppression were associated with changes in peripheral blood TRB repertoire composition and diversity.

Inclusion was restricted to participants for whom at least one PBMC sample before ART initiation and at least two post-ART samples were available. Every participant with HIV received treatment in the United States of America. Before DNA extraction, cryopreserved samples of roughly 0.9-10 million PBMC were thawed and then washed. At the time of the earliest PBMC sample for each participant with HIV, ages ranged from roughly 23 to 60 years. PBMC samples from each participant spanned 1-4 timepoints before ART initiation and 2-8 timepoints after ART initiation, with a median of 7 samples. Serial HIV viral load, CD4+ T-cell count, ART history and demographic data were obtained for every participant. Genomic DNA was extracted from unsorted PBMC with a Qiagen kit on a QIAcube, processed in batches of 12 samples. This clone occurred a few times. The target of this receptor is not known. Base qualities are not recorded, but no much larger clone differs from it by a single base.

Broad study findings and their caveats: The samples span the years 2004 to 2017, and the ART regimens used may be less effective than current regimens. No data were available on ART adherence, viral resistance or therapy changes, limiting inferences about post-ART repertoire changes. Compared with controls, HIV repertoires had narrower CDR3 length ranges, and the network structure pointed to an antigen-experienced repertoire that shifted only slightly toward naive after ART. Owing to limited PBMC availability, only the TCR beta chain was sequenced, without alpha chain pairing. A significant increase in TRB diversity was found to be associated with ART initiation, although TRB diversity was observed to remain significantly below that of transplant donor controls even after long-term ART. Expanded TRB clones identified before ART initiation dominated the repertoire across all time points, though the dominance fluctuated and decreased in many PLHIV after ART. Because pre-ART samples had limited cell numbers, unsorted PBMC were profiled rather than sorted CD4+ and CD8+ T cells.

Sequencing of the TRB variable region was done with the immunoSEQ hsTCRB v3.0 assay at survey level resolution. TRB sequencing targeted a depth of roughly 40,000-55,000 T-cell genomes per sample. Pooled TRB libraries were sequenced on an Illumina MiSeq with a v3 150-cycle kit. The original pipeline was this. Analysis of repertoires was carried out in R inside a reproducible Nextflow workflow spanning QC, data transformation and analysis. Custom analyses were implemented in LymphoSeq2, an R package for AIRR-Seq data exploration. A few samples that produced fewer than 5000 total TRB sequences were removed, so about 200 HIV repertoires were analyzed. Of the 188 retained HIV repertoires, 55 to 60 were collected before and under 150 after ART initiation. Each repertoire was downsampled to 5000 TRB nucleotide sequences, and summary statistics were averaged across 100 downsampling iterations. The analysis kept only TRB sequences whose CDR3 regions were at least seven amino acids long. Two measures captured diversity: a Shannon entropy-derived clonality score and the Gini coefficient. Repertoire networks linked the top 5000 CDR3 amino acid sequences whenever two sequences differed by an edit distance of one. Antigen specificity groups and MHC restriction were predicted for TRB CDR3 amino acid sequences with GLIPH2. Known CMV, EBV, HIV or tissue antigen associations were flagged by matching CDR3 amino acid sequences against VDJdb and McPAS-TCR. Pre-ART, post-ART and control groups were compared with Wilcoxon signed-rank tests and Holm-Bonferroni correction. Entries here come from immuneACCESS through TCRdb and include only in-frame sequences with V and J called. Some clones fail to appear in such tables; in the studies checked, an unresolved V gene covers under half of the shortfall, and the cause of the remainder is unknown. The V and J calls and clone size are taken from that table; D and trimming were inferred from the DNA. The sample table shows 23,000 or so clones, and more than 65% are seen once. 4% to 6% of the sample is in the top ten clones.

This receptor was obtained from a man aged 50-60 years with HIV. This material consisted of unsorted PBMCs, taken 0.3 years after starting antiretroviral therapy.

The CDR3 reads as follows: CASSVDAGDNEKLFF. The DNA is as follows: TGTGCCAGCAGCGTAGATGCAGGGGACAATGAAAAACTGTTTTTT. The V and J genes are TRBV9 and TRBJ1-4; TRBD1 might be the D gene, on 6 matching bases. V sheds 0 bases and J sheds 5 bases, leaving 11 bases between their ends. For CDR1 and CDR2, the germline V gene lists SGDLS and YYNGEE. Inclusive of the bounding cysteine and phenylalanine, the CDR3 is 15 residues long. Only CDR3 DNA remains: 45 bases, in frame from the first base. Here the CDR3 is joined to the reference TRBV9 and TRBJ1-4 genes, and the full variable domain is: DSGVTQTPKHLITATGQRVTLRCSPRSGDLSVYWYQQSLDQGLQFLIQYYNGEERAKGNILERFSAQQFPDLHSELNLSSLELGDSALYFCASSVDAGDNEKLFFGSGTQLSVL.